This T cell receptor beta chain was documented in a study of Graves' ophthalmopathy and Graves' hyperthyroidism. Study-level points and caveats: Most expanded clonotypes in thyroid above 0.001 frequency also showed up in blood.

Diagnosis relied on clinical symptoms, serum thyroxine, TRAb, thyroid ultrasound and orbital computed tomography. This clonotype was observed at least ten times. Its specificity is unknown. Amplification of the TCR beta CDR3 regions used RNA transcripts (as template). The first round was an RT-PCR with HTBI primers, and the second round was a multiplex PCR. MiXCR was run by TCRdb on the multiplex PCR reads, yielding one entry per CDR3 protein. The sample records almost 750,000 distinct CDR3 sequences, 40% being singletons. CDR1 and CDR2 from the germline V gene are SGHNT and YENEEA. V was clipped by 7 bases and J by 0 bases; unmatched bases: 2. This CDR3 has 14 amino acids.

The sequence derives from an adult man with Graves' ophthalmopathy. The sample comprised peripheral blood. The chain employs TRBV11-3 and TRBJ2-2, with 7 bases that match TRBD1. The CDR3: CASTQGTNTGELFF. CDR3 DNA: TGTGCCAGCACACAGGGGACGAACACCGGGGAGCTGTTTTTT.